This is a list of T cell receptor beta chains from one sample in a study of shared clonotypes between healthy human individuals. TCRdb's table, derived via immunoSEQ multiplex PCR, lists solely in-frame clones and lacks some. Of roughly 450,000 clones in the sample, less than 85% are singletons; the top ten hold over 10%. The sequencing sample was made of PBMCs. These receptors were obtained from a middle-aged woman in good health. Some clones in this sample may be carry-over from other donors' samples. Both conserved end residues are part of each CDR3. Fields, in order: J gene, clone size, D gene, V gene, CDR3 protein, CDR3 DNA. A D gene is named only where the DNA matches it firmly. A row's size may be missing; if present it is once, few, many or a size class.

J gene: TRBJ1-3; clone size: -; D gene: -; V gene: TRBV5-8; CDR3 protein: CASSFRWGSGNTIYF; CDR3 DNA: TGTGCCAGCAGCTTCCGATGGGGGTCTGGAAACACCATATATTTT
J gene: TRBJ2-1; clone size: -; D gene: TRBD2; V gene: TRBV7-9; CDR3 protein: CASSSTSGSGDEQFF; CDR3 DNA: TGTGCCAGCAGCTCGACTAGCGGGAGTGGGGATGAGCAGTTCTTC
J gene: TRBJ2-7; clone size: -; D gene: -; V gene: TRBV18; CDR3 protein: CASSPPYQVGEQYF; CDR3 DNA: TGTGCCAGCTCACCACCGTATCAGGTGGGGGAGCAGTACTTC
J gene: TRBJ1-1; clone size: few; D gene: -; V gene: TRBV7-3; CDR3 protein: CASSPSGGLNTEAFF; CDR3 DNA: TGTGCCAGCAGCCCTTCGGGGGGCCTGAACACTGAAGCTTTCTTT
J gene: TRBJ1-4; clone size: -; D gene: -; V gene: TRBV9; CDR3 protein: CASSASRGYNEKLFF; CDR3 DNA: TGTGCCAGCAGCGCCAGCAGGGGATATAATGAAAAACTGTTTTTT
J gene: TRBJ2-3; clone size: -; D gene: TRBD2; V gene: TRBV11-2; CDR3 protein: CASSFILAKRADTQYF; CDR3 DNA: TGTGCCAGCAGTTTTATACTAGCGAAGCGCGCAGATACGCAGTATTTT
J gene: TRBJ2-7; clone size: many; D gene: -; V gene: TRBV7-2; CDR3 protein: CASRKWGPHEQYF; CDR3 DNA: TGTGCCAGCAGAAAGTGGGGGCCCCACGAGCAGTACTTC
J gene: TRBJ2-7; clone size: -; D gene: -; V gene: TRBV9; CDR3 protein: CASSSSRDFLSLSEQYF; CDR3 DNA: TGTGCCAGCAGCTCCTCCCGGGACTTCCTCTCCCTAAGCGAGCAGTACTTC
J gene: TRBJ2-7; clone size: -; D gene: TRBD2; V gene: TRBV18; CDR3 protein: CASSPRTSGKAQGYF; CDR3 DNA: TGTGCCAGCTCACCCCGGACTAGCGGGAAGGCCCAAGGGTACTTC
J gene: TRBJ2-7; clone size: -; D gene: -; V gene: TRBV28; CDR3 protein: CASSTPGSSYEQYF; CDR3 DNA: TGTGCCAGCAGCACGCCAGGGAGCTCCTACGAGCAGTACTTC
J gene: TRBJ2-7; clone size: -; D gene: TRBD1; V gene: TRBV30; CDR3 protein: CAWDRGSYEQYF; CDR3 DNA: TGTGCCTGGGACAGGGGGTCCTACGAGCAGTACTTC
J gene: TRBJ2-7; clone size: -; D gene: -; V gene: TRBV11-2; CDR3 protein: CASSLAGYEQYF; CDR3 DNA: TGTGCCAGCAGCTTAGCGGGTTACGAGCAGTACTTC
J gene: TRBJ1-5; clone size: -; D gene: -; V gene: TRBV7-2; CDR3 protein: CASSLGNQPQHF; CDR3 DNA: TGTGCCAGCAGCTTAGGTAACCAGCCCCAGCATTTT
J gene: TRBJ1-1; clone size: -; D gene: -; V gene: TRBV27; CDR3 protein: CASSSFMGQGPTEAFF; CDR3 DNA: TGTGCCAGCAGTTCTTTTATGGGGCAGGGTCCCACTGAAGCTTTCTTT
J gene: TRBJ2-7; clone size: -; D gene: -; V gene: TRBV10-3; CDR3 protein: CATGRSAEQYF; CDR3 DNA: TGTGCCACGGGACGGTCGGCCGAGCAGTACTTC
J gene: TRBJ1-3; clone size: -; D gene: -; V gene: TRBV19; CDR3 protein: CASRPPGNTIYF; CDR3 DNA: TGTGCCAGCAGGCCGCCCGGAAACACCATATATTTT
J gene: TRBJ2-7; clone size: -; D gene: TRBD2; V gene: TRBV18; CDR3 protein: CASSFVRDRTSGSRYEQYF; CDR3 DNA: TGTGCCAGCTCGTTCGTCCGGGACAGAACTAGCGGGAGTCGGTACGAGCAGTACTTC
J gene: TRBJ1-4; clone size: -; D gene: -; V gene: TRBV4-1; CDR3 protein: CATSSGGIEKLFF; CDR3 DNA: TGCGCCACCTCGAGTGGGGGGATAGAAAAACTGTTTTTT
J gene: TRBJ1-2; clone size: -; D gene: -; V gene: TRBV7-9; CDR3 protein: CASSVDWDGGYTF; CDR3 DNA: TGTGCCAGCAGCGTGGACTGGGATGGTGGCTACACCTTC
J gene: TRBJ2-3; clone size: -; D gene: TRBD2; V gene: TRBV28; CDR3 protein: CASSLLGSGRGTDTQYF; CDR3 DNA: TGTGCCAGCAGTTTGTTGGGTAGCGGGAGGGGCACAGATACGCAGTATTTT
J gene: TRBJ2-1; clone size: -; D gene: -; V gene: TRBV25-1; CDR3 protein: CASSGGRGGNEQFF; CDR3 DNA: TGTGCCAGCAGTGGTGGGCGAGGGGGAAATGAGCAGTTCTTC
J gene: TRBJ2-5; clone size: few; D gene: TRBD2; V gene: TRBV7-3; CDR3 protein: CASSLGGREEETQYF; CDR3 DNA: TGTGCCAGCAGCTTGGGCGGGAGAGAGGAAGAGACCCAGTACTTC
J gene: TRBJ1-4; clone size: once; D gene: -; V gene: TRBV5-1; CDR3 protein: CASSPSAAGEEKLFF; CDR3 DNA: TGCGCCAGCAGCCCCTCGGCGGCAGGGGAGGAAAAACTGTTTTTT
J gene: TRBJ1-1; clone size: -; D gene: TRBD1; V gene: TRBV5-1; CDR3 protein: CASSLSEGQMNTEAFF; CDR3 DNA: TGCGCCAGCAGCTTATCTGAGGGACAGATGAACACTGAAGCTTTCTTT
J gene: TRBJ2-5; clone size: -; D gene: TRBD2; V gene: TRBV7-7; CDR3 protein: CASSSPGGRAQETQYF; CDR3 DNA: TGTGCTAGCAGCTCCCCCGGCGGGAGGGCCCAAGAGACCCAGTACTTC
J gene: TRBJ1-1; clone size: -; D gene: TRBD1; V gene: TRBV2; CDR3 protein: CASSRQGGNTEAFF; CDR3 DNA: TGTGCCAGCAGTCGACAGGGTGGGAACACTGAAGCTTTCTTT
J gene: TRBJ2-2; clone size: few; D gene: TRBD1; V gene: TRBV5-1; CDR3 protein: CASSLQGTGELFF; CDR3 DNA: TGCGCCAGCAGCCTACAGGGGACCGGGGAGCTGTTTTTT
J gene: TRBJ2-7; clone size: -; D gene: TRBD2; V gene: TRBV4-1; CDR3 protein: CASSKARGTSDSYEQYF; CDR3 DNA: TGCGCCAGCAGCAAAGCGCGCGGGACTAGCGACTCCTACGAGCAGTACTTC
J gene: TRBJ1-3; clone size: -; D gene: TRBD1; V gene: TRBV11-2; CDR3 protein: CARSYRGVPVPLRNTIYF; CDR3 DNA: TGTGCCAGGAGCTACAGGGGGGTTCCAGTACCTCTAAGAAACACCATATATTTT
J gene: TRBJ2-7; clone size: once; D gene: -; V gene: TRBV9; CDR3 protein: CASSVGAGLTYEQYF; CDR3 DNA: TGTGCCAGCAGCGTAGGGGCAGGGTTGACCTACGAGCAGTACTTC
J gene: TRBJ2-2; clone size: -; D gene: -; V gene: TRBV5-4; CDR3 protein: CASSLAAGVSTGELFF; CDR3 DNA: TGTGCCAGCAGCTTGGCGGCAGGGGTGAGCACCGGGGAGCTGTTTTTT
J gene: TRBJ2-7; clone size: -; D gene: TRBD1; V gene: TRBV19; CDR3 protein: CASRQLDRDRGEQYF; CDR3 DNA: TGTGCCAGTAGACAGCTCGACCGGGACAGGGGCGAGCAGTACTTC
J gene: TRBJ1-2; clone size: -; D gene: -; V gene: TRBV29-1; CDR3 protein: CSVTGGVSNYGYTF; CDR3 DNA: TGCAGCGTCACGGGCGGGGTCTCTAACTATGGCTACACCTTC
J gene: TRBJ2-1; clone size: -; D gene: TRBD2; V gene: TRBV9; CDR3 protein: CASSILADSRNEQFF; CDR3 DNA: TGTGCCAGCAGCATACTAGCGGACAGCAGAAATGAGCAGTTCTTC
J gene: TRBJ1-2; clone size: -; D gene: -; V gene: TRBV2; CDR3 protein: CASSANRVNYGYTF; CDR3 DNA: TGTGCCAGCAGTGCCAACAGGGTTAACTATGGCTACACCTTC
J gene: TRBJ1-1; clone size: -; D gene: -; V gene: TRBV7-2; CDR3 protein: CASSLVGRNTEAFF; CDR3 DNA: TGTGCCAGCAGCTTAGTGGGCCGGAACACTGAAGCTTTCTTT
J gene: TRBJ2-7; clone size: -; D gene: -; V gene: TRBV30; CDR3 protein: CAWSTRWEQYF; CDR3 DNA: TGTGCCTGGAGTACTAGGTGGGAGCAGTACTTC
J gene: TRBJ1-2; clone size: -; D gene: -; V gene: TRBV5-4; CDR3 protein: CASSLERQSYGYTF; CDR3 DNA: TGTGCCAGCAGCTTGGAACGGCAGAGCTATGGCTACACCTTC
J gene: TRBJ1-3; clone size: -; D gene: -; V gene: TRBV4-3; CDR3 protein: CASSQVVRDSGNTIYF; CDR3 DNA: TGCGCCAGCAGCCAAGTTGTCAGGGACTCTGGAAACACCATATATTTT
J gene: TRBJ2-1; clone size: once; D gene: TRBD1; V gene: TRBV7-3; CDR3 protein: CASSPAGGSYNEQFF; CDR3 DNA: TGTGCCAGCAGTCCCGCAGGGGGCTCCTACAATGAGCAGTTCTTC
J gene: TRBJ2-1; clone size: -; D gene: TRBD2; V gene: TRBV19; CDR3 protein: CASSKASGPYNEQFF; CDR3 DNA: TGTGCCAGTAGTAAGGCTAGCGGGCCATACAATGAGCAGTTCTTC
J gene: TRBJ2-2; clone size: -; D gene: -; V gene: TRBV28; CDR3 protein: CASSQDGTAGELFF; CDR3 DNA: TGTGCCAGCAGCCAAGACGGGACCGCCGGGGAGCTGTTTTTT
J gene: TRBJ2-1; clone size: -; D gene: TRBD2; V gene: TRBV10-3; CDR3 protein: CAISSGKEDEQFF; CDR3 DNA: TGTGCCATCAGTAGCGGGAAAGAAGATGAGCAGTTCTTC
J gene: TRBJ2-2; clone size: few; D gene: -; V gene: TRBV5-1; CDR3 protein: CASSLGMEGWYAGELFF; CDR3 DNA: TGCGCCAGCAGCTTGGGGATGGAGGGCTGGTACGCCGGGGAGCTGTTTTTT
J gene: TRBJ1-1; clone size: -; D gene: -; V gene: TRBV6-6; CDR3 protein: CASSPFRETEAFF; CDR3 DNA: TGTGCCAGCAGCCCTTTCAGGGAGACTGAAGCTTTCTTT
J gene: TRBJ2-1; clone size: few; D gene: TRBD2; V gene: TRBV11-3; CDR3 protein: CASSGGTTYNEQFF; CDR3 DNA: TGTGCCAGCAGCGGCGGGACTACTTACAATGAGCAGTTCTTC
J gene: TRBJ2-7; clone size: once; D gene: TRBD2; V gene: TRBV5-1; CDR3 protein: CASSPGLAGVGDEQYF; CDR3 DNA: TGCGCCAGCAGCCCTGGACTAGCGGGAGTCGGCGACGAGCAGTACTTC
J gene: TRBJ2-5; clone size: -; D gene: -; V gene: TRBV5-1; CDR3 protein: CASSPLFLQETQYF; CDR3 DNA: TGCGCCAGCAGCCCGTTGTTTCTCCAAGAGACCCAGTACTTC
J gene: TRBJ2-1; clone size: once; D gene: -; V gene: TRBV6-4; CDR3 protein: CASSVTYHNEQFF; CDR3 DNA: TGTGCCAGCAGTGTGACCTACCACAATGAGCAGTTCTTC
J gene: TRBJ2-5; clone size: -; D gene: -; V gene: TRBV9; CDR3 protein: CASSVGQLYQETQYF; CDR3 DNA: TGTGCCAGCAGCGTAGGACAGTTGTACCAAGAGACCCAGTACTTC
J gene: TRBJ2-7; clone size: -; D gene: TRBD2; V gene: TRBV29-1; CDR3 protein: CSVHSGSSYEQYF; CDR3 DNA: TGCAGCGTCCATAGCGGGAGCTCCTACGAGCAGTACTTC
J gene: TRBJ2-7; clone size: few; D gene: -; V gene: TRBV5-1; CDR3 protein: CASSLSQGNYEQYF; CDR3 DNA: TGCGCCAGCAGCCTCTCGCAGGGGAACTACGAGCAGTACTTC
J gene: TRBJ2-1; clone size: -; D gene: TRBD2; V gene: TRBV27; CDR3 protein: CASSQNSGSLNEQFF; CDR3 DNA: TGTGCCAGCAGCCAAAATAGCGGGAGTCTCAATGAGCAGTTCTTC
J gene: TRBJ2-7; clone size: -; D gene: -; V gene: TRBV30; CDR3 protein: CACDRCGGRYEQYF; CDR3 DNA: TGTGCCTGCGACAGGTGTGGGGGTAGATACGAGCAGTACTTC
J gene: TRBJ1-1; clone size: -; D gene: -; V gene: TRBV6-5; CDR3 protein: CASSYSQAMNTEAFF; CDR3 DNA: TGTGCCAGCAGTTACTCTCAGGCAATGAACACTGAAGCTTTCTTT
J gene: TRBJ2-7; clone size: -; D gene: TRBD2; V gene: TRBV28; CDR3 protein: CASRYGTSGTYEQYF; CDR3 DNA: TGTGCCAGCAGATACGGGACTAGCGGGACCTACGAGCAGTACTTC
J gene: TRBJ1-1; clone size: few; D gene: -; V gene: TRBV5-4; CDR3 protein: CASSLGQAWDTEAFF; CDR3 DNA: TGTGCCAGCAGCTTGGGACAGGCGTGGGACACTGAAGCTTTCTTT
J gene: TRBJ2-2; clone size: many; D gene: -; V gene: TRBV7-3; CDR3 protein: CASSLIGGNSGGELFF; CDR3 DNA: TGTGCCAGCAGCTTAATTGGCGGGAATTCGGGCGGGGAGCTGTTTTTT
J gene: TRBJ2-7; clone size: -; D gene: -; V gene: TRBV5-4; CDR3 protein: CASSSTTSFYEQYF; CDR3 DNA: TGTGCCAGCAGCTCCACCACTAGTTTCTACGAGCAGTACTTC
J gene: TRBJ1-5; clone size: -; D gene: TRBD1; V gene: TRBV6-1; CDR3 protein: CASSTRTGYQPQHF; CDR3 DNA: TGTGCCAGCAGCACCCGGACAGGGTATCAGCCCCAGCATTTT